This T cell receptor (beta chain) was captured in a study of T cell responses to AZD1222 COVID-19 vaccine (dated by TCRdb to the early 2020s). Turning to the overall study: A total of around 240 trial participants underwent TCR sequencing, of whom around 200 received two doses of AZD1222 and about 26 received two doses of the MenACWY control vaccine. Trial participants were enrolled into age subgroups of 18-55, 56-69 and 70-plus years, which contained roughly 140, 27 and 60 TCR-sequenced participants, respectively.

The CDR3 regions of human TCRbeta chains were analyzed by immunosequencing. The authors processed their data as follows. Repertoire TCRs were matched against a reference library of SARS-CoV-2-specific TCRs generated with the MIRA antigen-specificity platform. Breadth was defined as the fraction of unique TCRs that were SARS-CoV-2-associated, and depth was defined as the fraction of total T cells that were SARS-CoV-2-associated. Using the MIRA data, each spike-specific TCR was assigned both to the spike region to which the TCR was reactive and to a CD4 or CD8 class. Log10-transformed breadth and depth values were compared by one-way ANOVA with Sidak's multiple comparisons tests. TCRdb took over this immuneACCESS table, retaining in-frame rearrangements with V and J assigned. Such tables are incomplete; in checked studies, under half of the missing clones stem from an unresolved V gene, and the remainder is unexplained. V and J calls and clone size come straight from that table; D and trimming were deduced from the DNA. The sample has 150,000 or so clones on record, roughly 90% of them singletons. 3% to 4% of the sample belongs to the ten largest clones.

Study-wide findings and limitations: Participants were mostly white British and included more females than males, and it was suggested by the authors that clonal diversity may have been underestimated. Vaccine-associated CD4 TCRs spanned the whole spike protein, with dominant responses in regions 160-218 and 743-854. Only a handful of AZD1222 recipients were SARS-CoV-2 seropositive at baseline, limiting conclusions about previously exposed vaccinees. After two AZD1222 doses, both the breadth and the depth of spike-specific TCRs were significantly higher than at day 0 and than in MenACWY recipients. No day 14 peak-response samples were available, so repertoires were characterized only after the peak T cell response. In the small 56-69-year group, the increase in depth fell short of significance, most likely because of low power. Epitopes outside the regions mutated in the B.1.351 and B.1.1.7 variants were reportedly recognized by nearly half of the unique spike-specific TCRs.

The cysteine opens and the phenylalanine closes a CDR3 of 13 amino acids. Only the CDR3 part of the read is kept: 39 bases, read in frame from the first base. Taken from the germline V gene (reference sequence), the CDR1 and CDR2 loops are LNHDA and SQIVND. The trim is 3 bases for V and 1 base for J, with a gap of 6 bases between the germline ends. The intended sense of this specimen's time point label: about 28 days (+/-7) after the second vaccine dose. AZD1222 recipients with second doses at about 4 weeks or about 12 weeks were pooled, because spike-specific TCR depth and breadth did not differ between schedules. The vaccinee samples were drawn from two UK trials, COV001 and COV002, one of which was a single-blind randomized controlled phase 2/3 trial testing AZD1222 (ChAdOx1 nCoV-19) in healthy adults. Trial participant PBMC samples were collected at day 0 and day 28 after the second dose for TCRbeta chain sequencing.

To note about this clone: No cognate antigen has been identified for it. Within one base of it there is no much larger clone, and no base qualities were kept.

The specimen comprised peripheral blood, sampled 28 days after the second AZD1222 dose. The chain is encoded by TRBV19 joined to TRBJ1-1; a tentative D call is TRBD1 (6 bases match). The clonotype was recovered from an adult who received the AZD1222 COVID-19 vaccine. The nucleotides read TGTGCCAGTAGTATGGACAGGAACACTGAAGCTTTCTTT. Translation gives CASSMDRNTEAFF.